Below, 6 T cell receptor beta chains from the same sample are listed, as sequenced in a study of blood T cells in healthy people across ages. A second 7 to 11 cycle PCR used barcoded and J-beta primers. TCRdb called the 5' RACE reads again in MiXCR, with one record for every CDR3 protein. This sample has approximately 1.5 million distinct CDR3 sequences, with roughly a third found just once. The sample comprised blood. These TCRs come from a woman in her thirties in good health.

For this clonotype: The germline gene is not matched at one end of the junction; a read error may be the cause. The chain is built from TRBV9 and TRBJ1-5; tentatively, D is TRBD1 (5 bases). The CDR3 covers 13 residues. Per the germline V gene, CDR1 is SGDLS and CDR2 is YYNGEE. CDR3 residues: CAGSGGGDQPQHF. CDR3 coding DNA: TGTGCCGGCAGCGGCGGGGGGGATCAGCCCCAGCATTTT.

This clonotype was recorded once. The chain employs TRBV5-1 and TRBJ2-5; TRBD1 aligns across 8 bases. J lost 4 bases, V lost 3 bases, and 8 bases had no gene match. CDR3 length: 15 amino acids. Germline loops: CDR1 SGHRS, CDR2 YFSETQ. The CDR3 bases are TGCGCCAGCAGCTACCAGGGGGCGAAGGGAGAGACCCAGTACTTC. It encodes CASSYQGAKGETQYF.

The V gene is TRBV6-1, the J gene TRBJ2-5, with TRBD2 matching 11 bases. J was trimmed by 4 bases and V by 6 bases; bases with no gene match: 16. Germline CDR1 MNHNS, CDR2 SASEGT. CDR3 length: 18 residues. DNA of the CDR3: TGTGCCAGCAGCCAAGATCCTTTAGCGGGAGGGCAGACAGAGACCCAGTACTTC. Translating gives CASSQDPLAGGQTETQYF.

This clonotype was seen more than once but under ten times. V gene TRBV4-1 combines with J gene TRBJ1-2; tentatively, D is TRBD1 (5 bases). The V gene's germline CDR1 is MGHRA and CDR2 YSYEKL. V was cut by 1 base and J by 4 bases, with 16 bases left in between. This CDR3 has 16 residues. The CDR3 loop is CASSQAAGSGGYGYTF. The CDR3, as DNA: TGCGCCAGCAGCCAAGCGGCCGGGTCCGGGGGCTATGGCTACACCTTC.

This clonotype was detected a few times. V and J are TRBV27 and TRBJ2-3, with a tentative D call TRBD2 (6 bases). Trimming removed 0 bases at V and 4 bases at J, with 8 bases between. Germline CDR1 and CDR2: MNHEY and SMNVEV (reference sequence). The CDR3 is made up of 14 amino acids. CDR3 nucleotides: TGTGCCAGCAGTTTATCAGGGGAGGCAGATACGCAGTATTTT. It yields the protein CASSLSGEADTQYF.

CDR3 nucleotides: TGCGCCAGCAGCCAACTACCCGGGGGACTAGCCACCTACAATGAGCAGTACTTC. As protein: CASSQLPGGLATYNEQYF. The chain uses TRBV4-1 and TRBJ2-1; 9 bases match TRBD2. With the DNA end fitting TRBJ2-7 better, the J assignment may be wrong. CDR1 is MGHRA, CDR2 YSYEKL, per germline. The CDR3 is 18 amino acids.